This T cell receptor (beta chain) was identified during a study of T cell repertoires in cytomegalovirus infection. Whole-study context: Signatures in public TCR beta sequences pointed to both CMV infection and matching HLA type. General observations from the study: In two of eight donors, the top clonotype was HLA-C-restricted CMV-specific. Cumulative frequency of public TCR beta families picked out carriers of CMV plus the relevant HLA.

TCRdb re-analysed the reads in MiXCR, keeping a single row per CDR3 protein. The table shows 310,000 or so distinct CDR3 sequences, with 20% to 25% occurring only once. Many counts were recorded for this clonotype. Its target is unknown. Germline CDR1 reads SGHVS; CDR2 reads FQNEAQ. The CDR3 length is 16 residues. V gave up 1 base and J gave up 2 bases, with 14 bases separating them. The chain joins TRBV7-8 to TRBJ1-2, with D possibly TRBD1 on 5 matching bases. This TCR was sampled from a human donor in good health (CMV status not recorded). Some clones in this sample may be carry-over from other donors' samples. The sequencing used cultured PBMCs, collected from culture after CMV antigen stimulation. The CDR3: CASSLDPGTANYGYTF. The CDR3 nucleotides read TGTGCCAGCAGCTTAGACCCAGGGACGGCGAACTATGGCTACACCTTC.